The T cell receptor beta chain described here comes from a study of blood T cell repertoires in COVID-19. Study context: Specimens from acute and convalescent COVID-19 originated in the United States, Italy and Spain. T cells, B-cell-depleted T cells, or PBMCs provided the cDNA or gDNA that served as material.

Authors' data handling: Quantification of nucleated cells was approximated via reference gene primer amplification. The assay was immunoSEQ multiplex PCR, and TCRdb's table has in-frame clones only and misses some. V and J calls and clone size are as listed in that table; D and trimming were resolved from the DNA. Seen here are some 490,000 clones, 80% to 90% observed once, and the top ten hold about 3%. The CDR3 has 13 residues. V gave up 2 bases and J gave up 7 bases, with 8 bases separating them. Germline-derived CDR1 and CDR2 are KGHSH and LQKENI. This receptor was taken from a human donor in a cohort sampled during active COVID-19. Sequencing used peripheral blood. The chain is built from TRBV18 and TRBJ1-4; D gene unclear. The CDR3 is CASSPGPSEKLFF. CDR3 nucleotides: TGTGCCAGCTCACCAGGGCCGAGTGAAAAACTGTTTTTT.